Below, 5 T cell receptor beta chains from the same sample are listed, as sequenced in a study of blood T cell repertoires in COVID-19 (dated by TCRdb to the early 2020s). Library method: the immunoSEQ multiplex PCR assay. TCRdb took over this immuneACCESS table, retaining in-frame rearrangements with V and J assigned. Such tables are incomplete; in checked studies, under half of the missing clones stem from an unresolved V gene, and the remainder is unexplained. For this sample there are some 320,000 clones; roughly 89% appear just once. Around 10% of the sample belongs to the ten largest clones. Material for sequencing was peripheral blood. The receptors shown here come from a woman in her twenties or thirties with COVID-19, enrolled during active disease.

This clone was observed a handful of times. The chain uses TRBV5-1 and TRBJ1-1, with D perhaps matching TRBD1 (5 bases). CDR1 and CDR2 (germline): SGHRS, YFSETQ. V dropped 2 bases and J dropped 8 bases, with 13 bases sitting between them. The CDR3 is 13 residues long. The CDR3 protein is CASSLLPGWEAFF. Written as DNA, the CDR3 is TGCGCCAGCAGCTTACTCCCAGGGTGGGAAGCTTTCTTT.

The DNA of the CDR3 is TGTGCCAGCAGAAAACGGACAGGGGTAGATACTGAAGCTTTCTTT. Translated: CASRKRTGVDTEAFF. V gene TRBV11-3 combines with J gene TRBJ1-1, with TRBD1 identical over 9 bases. Germline CDR1 and CDR2: SGHNT and YENEEA. Trimming at V came to 6 bases and at J to 5 bases, leaving 10 bases not matched to a gene. This CDR3 comprises 15 residues.

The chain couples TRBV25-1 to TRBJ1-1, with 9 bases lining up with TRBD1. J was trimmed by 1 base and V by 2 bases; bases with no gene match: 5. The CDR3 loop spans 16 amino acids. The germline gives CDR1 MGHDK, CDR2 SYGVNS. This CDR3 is CASSERTGERNTEAFF. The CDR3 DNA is TGTGCCAGCAGTGAAAGGACAGGGGAAAGGAACACTGAAGCTTTCTTT.

CDR3 sequence: CASSPRTNTNTEAFF. In DNA form, the CDR3 reads TGTGCCAGCAGCCCACGGACAAACACTAACACTGAAGCTTTCTTT. The genes are TRBV7-9 and TRBJ1-1, with a tentative D call TRBD1 (5 bases). V lost 5 bases and J 2 bases, leaving 15 bases between the germline ends. The germline gives CDR1 SEHNR, CDR2 FQNEAQ (reference sequence). The CDR3 consists of 15 residues.

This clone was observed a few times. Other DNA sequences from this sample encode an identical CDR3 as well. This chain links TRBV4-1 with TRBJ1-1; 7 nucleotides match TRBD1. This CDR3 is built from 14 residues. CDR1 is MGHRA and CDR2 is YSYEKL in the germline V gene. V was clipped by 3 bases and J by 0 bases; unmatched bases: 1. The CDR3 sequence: CASSQGQLNTEAFF. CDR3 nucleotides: TGCGCCAGCAGCCAGGGACAGCTGAACACTGAAGCTTTCTTT.